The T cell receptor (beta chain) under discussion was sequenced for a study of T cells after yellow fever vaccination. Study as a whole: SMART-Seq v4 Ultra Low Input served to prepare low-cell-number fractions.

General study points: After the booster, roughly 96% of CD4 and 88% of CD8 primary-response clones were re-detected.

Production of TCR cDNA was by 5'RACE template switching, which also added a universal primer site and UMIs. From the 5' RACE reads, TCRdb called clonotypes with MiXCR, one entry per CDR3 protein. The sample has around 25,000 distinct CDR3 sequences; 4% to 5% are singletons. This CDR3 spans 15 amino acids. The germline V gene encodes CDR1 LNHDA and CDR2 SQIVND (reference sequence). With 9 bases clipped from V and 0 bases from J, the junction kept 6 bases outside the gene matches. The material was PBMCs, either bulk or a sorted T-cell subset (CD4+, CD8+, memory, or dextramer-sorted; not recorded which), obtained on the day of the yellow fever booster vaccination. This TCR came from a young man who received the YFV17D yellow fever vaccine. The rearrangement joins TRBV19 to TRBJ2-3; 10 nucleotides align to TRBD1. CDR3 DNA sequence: TGTGCCAGCCGGGACAGGGGTCCTAGCACAGATACGCAGTATTTT. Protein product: CASRDRGPSTDTQYF.